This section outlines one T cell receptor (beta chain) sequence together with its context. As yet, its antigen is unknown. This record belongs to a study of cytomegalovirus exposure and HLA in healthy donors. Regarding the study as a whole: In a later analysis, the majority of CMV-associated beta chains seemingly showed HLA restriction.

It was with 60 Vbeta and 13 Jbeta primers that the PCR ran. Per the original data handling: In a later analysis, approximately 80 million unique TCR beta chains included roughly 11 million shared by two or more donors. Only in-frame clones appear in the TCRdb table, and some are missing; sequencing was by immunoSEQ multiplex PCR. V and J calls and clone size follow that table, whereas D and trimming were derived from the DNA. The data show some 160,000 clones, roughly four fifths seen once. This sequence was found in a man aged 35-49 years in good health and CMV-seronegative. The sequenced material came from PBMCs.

In DNA, the CDR3 is TGTGCCAGTAGTCCCCGGACAGGGGCGAGCAATCAGCCCCAGCATTTT. It yields the protein CASSPRTGASNQPQHF. V is TRBV19 and J is TRBJ1-5; 9 bases fit TRBD1. CDR1 and CDR2 (germline): LNHDA, SQIVND (reference sequence). With V trimmed by 5 bases and J by 1 base, 6 bases remained unmatched. This CDR3 has 16 amino acids.